The 5 T cell receptor beta chains given below trace back to one sample, sequenced in a study of CD8+ T cells in alopecia areata. Extracted RNA was reverse transcribed, and the resulting cDNA served as sequencing template. Measured with immunoSEQ multiplex PCR; TCRdb has only the in-frame clones, and not every one. The sample records about 150,000 clones, 45% to 65% being singletons. The treatment here: oral pan-JAK inhibitor, 5-10 mg twice daily. Here the sequenced sample was CD8+ T cells sorted from blood, taken at week 4, from a patient treated with tofacitinib. These receptors originate from a human donor with alopecia areata.

This chain joins TRBV9 and TRBJ1-1; TRBD1 agrees at 7 bases. Germline V gives CDR1 SGDLS, CDR2 YYNGEE. Losses at the gene ends were 0 bases for V and 4 bases for J; bases not matched to a gene: 15. This CDR3 is built from 18 residues. As DNA, the CDR3 is TGTGCCAGCAGCGTAGAGGTAGACCACAGGGGCGTTGGCACTGAAGCTTTCTTT. This codes for CASSVEVDHRGVGTEAFF. Full variable domain (remainder filled in from reference TRBV9 and TRBJ1-1): DSGVTQTPKHLITATGQRVTLRCSPRSGDLSVYWYQQSLDQGLQFLIQYYNGEERAKGNILERFSAQQFPDLHSELNLSSLELGDSALYFCASSVEVDHRGVGTEAFFGQGTRLTVV.

This chain uses TRBV2 with TRBJ2-7, with no clear D. Germline V lookup: CDR1 SNHLY, CDR2 FYNNEI. CDR3 length: 15 residues. V lost 2 bases and J lost 0, with 11 bases in between. CDR3 sequence (DNA): TGTGCCAGCAGTGAACAGGTTTCCCCCTCCTACGAGCAGTACTTC. Translating gives CASSEQVSPSYEQYF.

Here the CDR3 DNA reads TGCAGCGCTGCCCGGAGGGTAAACACTGAAGCTTTCTTT. Amino acid sequence: CSAARRVNTEAFF. The chain combines TRBV29-1 with TRBJ1-1; D gene unclear. V lost 7 bases to trimming and J lost 2 bases, with 14 bases between them. This CDR3 is built from 13 residues. The V gene's germline CDR1 is SQVTM and CDR2 ANQGSEA. The full variable domain, completed using reference TRBV29-1 and TRBJ1-1, is SAVISQKPSRDICQRGTSLTIQCQVDSQVTMMFWYRQQPGQSLTLIATANQGSEATYESGFVIDKFPISRPNLTFSTLTVSNMSPEDSSIYLCSAARRVNTEAFFGQGTRLTVV.

This clone was seen more than once but under ten times. The CDR3, as DNA: TGTGCCAGCAGCCCGCAAGAGACCCAGTACTTC. The encoded protein is CASSPQETQYF. V gene TRBV27 combines with J gene TRBJ2-5, with D hard to call. This CDR3 is built from 11 residues. The germline V gene encodes CDR1 MNHEY and CDR2 SMNVEV (reference sequence). Deletions cut 6 bases from V and 2 bases from J, with 4 bases between.

In this sample, this clone turned up a few times. The chain uses TRBV11-2 and TRBJ2-7, with TRBD2 matching over 8 bases. Germline CDR1 is SGHAT and CDR2 is FQNNGV. The J segment lost 4 bases and the V segment lost 8 bases, leaving 4 bases of the junction unmatched. This CDR3 spans 12 amino acids. CDR3 in DNA: TGTGCCAGCGTAGCGGGGACATACGAGCAGTACTTC. Its protein is CASVAGTYEQYF.